A selection of T cell receptor beta chains follows, all from one sample in a study of beta chain features in type 1 diabetes. TCRdb keeps only in-frame clones here, not all; method: immunoSEQ multiplex PCR. The sample holds under 950,000 clones, roughly 16% seen once. The source material was naive CD4+ T cells from blood. These receptors were obtained from a woman aged 18-30 years in good health. The CDR3 runs from the conserved cysteine through the conserved F or W. Each record gives: V gene, J gene, clone size, D gene, CDR3 protein, CDR3 DNA. D genes are given only for firm matches. The size entry is marked missing in some rows and otherwise reads once, few, many or a size class.

V: TRBV11-2; J: TRBJ2-2; size: few; D: -; CDR3: CASSLGRGTGELFF; DNA: TGTGCCAGCAGCTTAGGACGGGGCACCGGGGAGCTGTTTTTT
V: TRBV11-2; J: TRBJ2-1; size: -; D: TRBD1; CDR3: CASSSLPGTGGFDEQFF; DNA: TGTGCCAGCAGCTCCCTCCCCGGGACAGGGGGCTTCGATGAGCAGTTCTTC
V: TRBV12-5; J: TRBJ1-5; size: -; D: -; CDR3: CASGLNSNQPQHF; DNA: TGTGCTAGTGGTTTGAATTCCAATCAGCCCCAGCATTTT
V: TRBV5-4; J: TRBJ2-1; size: few; D: TRBD2; CDR3: CASSLAAGAGATYNEQFF; DNA: TGTGCCAGCAGCTTGGCCGCGGGAGCGGGAGCTACGTACAATGAGCAGTTCTTC
V: TRBV14; J: TRBJ2-7; size: few; D: -; CDR3: CASSPGRYEQYF; DNA: TGTGCCAGCAGCCCGGGTCGCTACGAGCAGTACTTC
V: TRBV7-9; J: TRBJ2-2; size: -; D: -; CDR3: CASSSQADGELFF; DNA: TGTGCCAGCAGCTCCCAAGCGGACGGGGAGCTGTTTTTT
V: TRBV5-6; J: TRBJ2-1; size: few; D: TRBD2; CDR3: CASSLVAGGNEQFF; DNA: TGTGCCAGCAGCTTGGTAGCGGGAGGAAATGAGCAGTTCTTC
V: TRBV18; J: TRBJ2-5; size: -; D: -; CDR3: CASSRFKGPQETQYF; DNA: TGTGCCAGCTCACGTTTTAAGGGGCCTCAAGAGACCCAGTACTTC
V: TRBV6-6; J: TRBJ2-7; size: few; D: TRBD2; CDR3: CASSYSSSGSGFEQYF; DNA: TGTGCCAGCAGTTACTCGAGTAGCGGTAGCGGGTTTGAGCAGTACTTC
V: TRBV7-2; J: TRBJ1-2; size: -; D: -; CDR3: CASSLQGRYTF; DNA: TGTGCCAGCAGCTTACAGGGACGCTACACCTTC
V: TRBV7-2; J: TRBJ2-1; size: -; D: TRBD2; CDR3: CASSLVGTSGMGEQFF; DNA: TGTGCCAGCAGCTTAGTGGGGACTAGCGGGATGGGGGAGCAGTTCTTC
V: TRBV23-1; J: TRBJ2-7; size: few; D: TRBD1; CDR3: CASSPPRQGDYEQYF; DNA: TGCGCCAGCAGTCCCCCTCGACAGGGGGACTACGAGCAGTACTTC
V: TRBV6-1; J: TRBJ2-7; size: few; D: -; CDR3: CASEGRGTEYEQYF; DNA: TGTGCCAGCGAAGGGCGAGGGACGGAGTACGAGCAGTACTTC
V: TRBV5-1; J: TRBJ1-1; size: -; D: TRBD1; CDR3: CASSIRTGGNTEAFF; DNA: TGCGCCAGCAGCATCCGGACAGGGGGCAACACTGAAGCTTTCTTT
V: TRBV25-1; J: TRBJ2-1; size: -; D: TRBD2; CDR3: CASSGLGLAGNEQFF; DNA: TGTGCCAGCAGTGGACTGGGACTAGCGGGGAATGAGCAGTTCTTC